This note documents a single T cell receptor beta chain sequence. Germline V gene sequence: CDR1 SGDLS, CDR2 YYNGEE. The CDR3 runs to 17 residues. V was clipped by 0 bases and J by 4 bases, with 20 bases between them. These data are taken from a study of blood T cell repertoires in COVID-19. Whole-study context: The samples span acute and convalescent COVID-19 from the United States, Italy and Spain. PBMCs, B-cell-depleted T cells, or T cells were the source of the cDNA or gDNA that made up the material.

Original methodology: It was from reference gene primer amplification that nucleated cell counts were estimated. Sequencing used immunoSEQ multiplex PCR; TCRdb keeps in-frame clones, though not all of them. V and J calls and clone size are given by that table; D and trimming were obtained from the DNA. The sample holds 150,000 to 200,000 clones; around 82% are singletons and the top ten take roughly 3%. Sequenced material: peripheral blood. The chain links TRBV9 to TRBJ2-7; perhaps TRBD1 as D (6 bases). The TCR was taken from a human donor with acute or convalescent COVID-19. The donor label of this sample is uncertain. This chain's CDR3 is CASSVAISASGEYEQYF. CDR3 sequence (DNA): TGTGCCAGCAGCGTAGCTATTAGCGCCTCAGGGGAGTACGAGCAGTACTTC.